These 19 T cell receptor beta chains share one sample of origin, sequenced in a study of T cell responses to AZD1222 COVID-19 vaccine. The data were produced by immunoSEQ multiplex PCR, yet TCRdb's version contains in-frame clones alone and is incomplete. The sample contains 150,000 to 180,000 clones, 85% to 95% of which appear only once. Here the sequenced sample was peripheral blood, taken 28 days after the second AZD1222 dose. The receptors stem from an adult who received the AZD1222 COVID-19 vaccine.

This chain links TRBV5-5 with TRBJ2-7; D not certain. CDR3 length: 14 residues. Trimming removed 2 bases from V and 3 bases from J, with 12 bases in between. Germline assignment: CDR1 SGHKS and CDR2 YYEKEE (reference sequence). CDR3 residues: CASSFRLGNYEQYF. DNA for the CDR3: TGTGCCAGCAGCTTCAGACTGGGAAACTACGAGCAGTACTTC.

The V call is TRBV6-5, the J call TRBJ2-1; TRBD2 agrees at 10 bases. The CDR3 runs to 15 residues. Per the germline V gene, CDR1 is MNHEY and CDR2 is SVGAGI. J gave up 5 bases and V 8 bases, and 9 bases lay outside the gene matches. The CDR3 coding sequence is TGTGCCAGCTCCGAGCGGGGGGGCCGAGACAATGAGCAGTTCTTC. Protein: CASSERGGRDNEQFF.

This chain links TRBV7-9 with TRBJ2-1; 7 bases line up with TRBD2. The CDR3 runs 13 residues. The trim removed 3 bases at V and 7 bases at J, leaving 3 bases unmatched. The germline CDR1 and CDR2 sequences are SEHNR and FQNEAQ (reference sequence). The CDR3 DNA is TGTGCCAGCAGCTTCCCTAGCGGTAATGAGCAGTTCTTC. Translating it yields CASSFPSGNEQFF.

The chain recombines TRBV30 with TRBJ1-2; the D gene is possibly TRBD1 (6 bases). The V end lost 4 bases, the J end lost 3 bases, and 9 bases lay between the germline ends. Germline lookup yields CDR1 GTSNPN and CDR2 SVGIG (reference sequence). The CDR3 sequence is 12 residues long. Here the CDR3 DNA reads TGTGCCTGGAAGGGGGGCGACTATGGCTACACCTTC. This encodes CAWKGGDYGYTF.

The J gene is TRBJ1-1, the V gene TRBV6-4, with D perhaps matching TRBD1 (6 bases). CDR3 length: 14 residues. The ends were cut back, 6 bases at V and 2 bases at J, with 13 bases in the middle. CDR1 is MRHNA and CDR2 is SNTAGT in the germline V gene. The CDR3 coding sequence is TGTGCCAGCAGGGCGCAGACAGGTAACACTGAAGCTTTCTTT. Its translation: CASRAQTGNTEAFF.

This clone was recorded only once. This rearrangement joins TRBV4-1 to TRBJ1-1; D is ambiguous. V shed 3 bases and J shed 1 base, with 9 bases lying between them. The CDR3 is made up of 14 amino acids. From germline, CDR1 is MGHRA and CDR2 YSYEKL. CDR3 DNA: TGCGCCAGCAGCCAGGTTCACAGGAACACTGAAGCTTTCTTT. This codes for CASSQVHRNTEAFF.

J is TRBJ1-1 and V is TRBV30; possibly TRBD1 for D (6 bases). The V gene's germline CDR1 is GTSNPN and CDR2 SVGIG (reference sequence). The CDR3 runs 15 residues. V was clipped by 0 bases and J by 5 bases, with 16 bases between them. In DNA form, the CDR3 reads TGTGCCTGGAGTGTAACAGGGTCTAGGACGACTGAAGCTTTCTTT. Translating gives CAWSVTGSRTTEAFF.

This chain links TRBV6-5 with TRBJ2-7; TRBD1 or TRBD2 may be the D gene (6 bases each). V lost 11 bases to trimming and J lost 7 bases, with 15 bases between them. The CDR3 is 11 residues long. From germline, CDR1 is MNHEY and CDR2 SVGAGI. CDR3 sequence (DNA): TGTGCCTCCACGCGGGGACAAGAGCAGTACTTC. This translates into CASTRGQEQYF.

The V gene is TRBV3-1 (or the pseudogene TRBV3-2), the J gene TRBJ1-1; 11 nucleotides agree with TRBD1. The germline V gene encodes CDR1 LGHDT and CDR2 YNNKEL (reference sequence). This CDR3 is built from 14 residues. V lost 6 bases and J lost 4; bases outside the gene matches: 4. The CDR3 loop reads CASRTGQGGTEAFF. As DNA, the CDR3 is TGTGCCAGCAGGACGGGACAGGGGGGCACTGAAGCTTTCTTT.

The CDR3 reads CASSLNRDGPYEQYF. The CDR3 DNA follows: TGTGCCAGCAGCTTAAACCGGGACGGCCCCTACGAGCAGTACTTC. V and J are TRBV5-4 and TRBJ2-7, with D perhaps given as TRBD1 or TRBD2 (5 bases each). Germline V CDR1 and CDR2: SGHNT, YYREEE (reference sequence). The ends were cut back, 2 bases at V and 2 bases at J, with 14 bases in the middle. There are 15 residues in the CDR3.

The chain uses TRBV19 and TRBJ2-3, with 7 bases that match TRBD1. The CDR3 is 15 amino acids. Germline V lookup: CDR1 LNHDA, CDR2 SQIVND (reference sequence). V shed 6 bases and J 3 bases; nucleotides not matched to a gene: 9. The CDR3 DNA is TGTGCCAGTAGCCGGAAGGGGGCGACAACAGATACGCAGTATTTT. This translates into CASSRKGATTDTQYF. Full variable domain (rest looked up from reference TRBV19 and TRBJ2-3): DGGITQSPKYLFRKEGQNVTLSCEQNLNHDAMYWYRQDPGQGLRLIYYSQIVNDFQKGDIAEGYSVSREKKESFPLTVTSAQKNPTAFYLCASSRKGATTDTQYFGPGTRLTVL.

This chain uses TRBV9 with TRBJ2-2, with D perhaps TRBD1 (5 bases). CDR1 and CDR2 (germline): SGDLS, YYNGEE. The germline V and J ends were trimmed by 0 bases and 4 bases, with 10 bases remaining between them. CDR3 length equals 15 residues. The CDR3 nucleotides are TGTGCCAGCAGCGTAGGAATCAGGGTCACCGGGGAGCTGTTTTTT. Translation gives CASSVGIRVTGELFF. The full variable domain, rest sourced from reference TRBV9 and TRBJ2-2, is DSGVTQTPKHLITATGQRVTLRCSPRSGDLSVYWYQQSLDQGLQFLIQYYNGEERAKGNILERFSAQQFPDLHSELNLSSLELGDSALYFCASSVGIRVTGELFFGEGSRLTVL.

The rearrangement links TRBV28 to TRBJ1-1; D gene uncertain. The V gene's germline CDR1 is MDHEN and CDR2 SYDVKM. Trimming removed 2 bases at V and 1 base at J, with 8 bases between. The CDR3 runs to 14 residues. The CDR3 is CASSLSLGNTEAFF. For the CDR3, the DNA is TGTGCCAGCAGTTTAAGTTTGGGGAACACTGAAGCTTTCTTT.

The chain employs TRBV10-1 and TRBJ2-1; 8 bases match TRBD1. The CDR3 runs to 15 residues. Germline lookup yields CDR1 WNHNN and CDR2 SYGVQD (reference sequence). J lost 5 bases, V lost 6 bases, and 9 bases had no gene match. The DNA of the CDR3 is TGCGCCAGCAGCAGGACGAGGACAGGGCACAATGAGCAGTTCTTC. This encodes CASSRTRTGHNEQFF.

The chain has TRBV10-3 and TRBJ2-1; 7 bases are shared with TRBD2. From germline, CDR1 is ENHRY and CDR2 SYGVKD. This CDR3 is 16 amino acids long. Germline trimming cut 8 bases from V and 5 bases from J; bases unmatched to any gene: 15. This CDR3 is CAIQNMILAEDNEQFF. The CDR3 nucleotides read TGTGCCATCCAGAACATGATCCTAGCGGAAGACAATGAGCAGTTCTTC.

This clone was seen a handful of times. V and J are TRBV15 and TRBJ1-6, with a possible D match to TRBD1 (6 bases). This CDR3 is built from 14 residues. The V gene lost 0 bases and the J gene lost 10 bases, with 10 bases spanning the gap. Germline loops: CDR1 LNHNV, CDR2 YYDKDF (reference sequence). CDR3: CATSRDQGRSPLHF. The CDR3 DNA reads as TGTGCCACCAGCAGAGATCAGGGGAGGTCACCCCTCCACTTT.

This chain links TRBV3-1 (or the pseudogene TRBV3-2) with TRBJ1-3; D ambiguous. The CDR3 loop spans 12 amino acids. The V and J ends lost 5 bases and 4 bases respectively, with 6 bases between them. The germline CDR1 and CDR2 sequences are LGHDT and YNNKEL (reference sequence). CDR3 loop: CASSAEGNTIYF. CDR3 in DNA: TGTGCCAGCAGCGCTGAAGGAAACACCATATATTTT.

The genes are TRBV7-4 and TRBJ1-5; D gene ambiguous. CDR3 length: 19 residues. Germline V gives CDR1 SGHVT, CDR2 SQSDAQ. The germline V and J ends were trimmed by 1 base and 0 bases, with 19 bases remaining between them. The CDR3 nucleotides are TGTGCCAGCAGCTTAGAGGCTTCTATGGGTTCGAATAGCAATCAGCCCCAGCATTTT. Translation: CASSLEASMGSNSNQPQHF. Full variable domain (outside the CDR3, taken from reference TRBV7-4 and TRBJ1-5): GAGVSQSPRYKVAKRGRDVALRCDSISGHVTLYWYRQTLGQGSEVLTYSQSDAQRDKSGRPSGRFSAERPERSVSTLKIQRTEQGDSAVYLCASSLEASMGSNSNQPQHFGDGTRLSIL.

The rearrangement uses TRBV18 and TRBJ1-3; a possible D gene is TRBD1 (6 bases). This CDR3 region has 16 residues. Per germline, CDR1 KGHSH and CDR2 LQKENI. V was shortened by 5 bases and J by 8 bases, with 22 bases between the two germline ends. This CDR3 is CASSEGQPRVGDTIYF. DNA for the CDR3: TGTGCCAGCTCAGAGGGACAACCCCGCGTCGGGGACACCATATATTTT.